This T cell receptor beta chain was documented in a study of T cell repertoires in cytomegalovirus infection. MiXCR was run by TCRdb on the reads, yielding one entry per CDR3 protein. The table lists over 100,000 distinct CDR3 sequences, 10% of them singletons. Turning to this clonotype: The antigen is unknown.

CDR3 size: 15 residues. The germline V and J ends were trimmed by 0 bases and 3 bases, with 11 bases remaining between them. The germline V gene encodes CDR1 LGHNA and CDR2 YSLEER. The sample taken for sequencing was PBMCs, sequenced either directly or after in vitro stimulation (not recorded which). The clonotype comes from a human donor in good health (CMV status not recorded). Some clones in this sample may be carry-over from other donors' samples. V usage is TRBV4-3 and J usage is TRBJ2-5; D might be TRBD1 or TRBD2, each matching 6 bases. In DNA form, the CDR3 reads TGCGCCAGCAGCCAAGATTTTAGGGGGGAAGAGACCCAGTACTTC. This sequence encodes CASSQDFRGEETQYF.